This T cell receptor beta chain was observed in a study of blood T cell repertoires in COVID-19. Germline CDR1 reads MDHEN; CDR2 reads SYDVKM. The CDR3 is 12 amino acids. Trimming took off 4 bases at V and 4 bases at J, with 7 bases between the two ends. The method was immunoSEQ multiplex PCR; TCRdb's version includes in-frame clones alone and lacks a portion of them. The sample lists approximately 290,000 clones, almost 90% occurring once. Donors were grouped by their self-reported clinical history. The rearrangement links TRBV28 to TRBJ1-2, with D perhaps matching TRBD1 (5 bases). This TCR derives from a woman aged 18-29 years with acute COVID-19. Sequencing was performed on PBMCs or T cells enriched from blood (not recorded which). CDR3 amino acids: CASSYQGYGYTF. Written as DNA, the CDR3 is TGTGCCAGCAGTTACCAGGGCTATGGCTACACCTTC.